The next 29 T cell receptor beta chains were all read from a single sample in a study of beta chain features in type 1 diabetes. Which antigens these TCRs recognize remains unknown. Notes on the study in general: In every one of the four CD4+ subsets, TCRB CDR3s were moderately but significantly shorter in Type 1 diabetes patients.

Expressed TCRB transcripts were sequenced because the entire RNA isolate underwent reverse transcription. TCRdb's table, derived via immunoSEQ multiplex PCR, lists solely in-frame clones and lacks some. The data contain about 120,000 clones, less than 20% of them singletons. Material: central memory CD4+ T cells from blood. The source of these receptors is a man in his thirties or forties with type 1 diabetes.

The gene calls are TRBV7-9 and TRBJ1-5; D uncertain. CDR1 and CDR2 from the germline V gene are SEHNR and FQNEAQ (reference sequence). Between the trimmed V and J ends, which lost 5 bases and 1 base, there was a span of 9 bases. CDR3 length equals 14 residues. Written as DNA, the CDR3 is TGTGCCAGCAGCCTCGGTACAAGCAATCAGCCCCAGCATTTT. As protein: CASSLGTSNQPQHF.

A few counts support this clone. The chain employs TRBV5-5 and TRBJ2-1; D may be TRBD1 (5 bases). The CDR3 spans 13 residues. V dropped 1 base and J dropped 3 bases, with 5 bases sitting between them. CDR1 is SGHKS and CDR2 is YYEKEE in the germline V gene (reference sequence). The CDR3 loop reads CASSLQGYNEQFF. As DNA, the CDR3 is TGTGCCAGCAGCTTGCAGGGCTACAATGAGCAGTTCTTC.

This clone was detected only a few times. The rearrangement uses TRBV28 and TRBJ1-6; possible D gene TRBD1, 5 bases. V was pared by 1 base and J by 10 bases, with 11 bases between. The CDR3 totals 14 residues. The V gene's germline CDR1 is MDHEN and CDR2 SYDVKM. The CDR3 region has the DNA TGTGCCAGCAGTTTATCAGGGTTAGTGTCACCCCTCCACTTT. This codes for CASSLSGLVSPLHF.

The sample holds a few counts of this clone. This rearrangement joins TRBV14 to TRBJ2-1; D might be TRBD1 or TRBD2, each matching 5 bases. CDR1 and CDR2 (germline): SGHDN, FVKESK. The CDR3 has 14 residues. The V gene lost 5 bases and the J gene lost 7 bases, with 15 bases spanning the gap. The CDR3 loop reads CASSILGRNNEQFF. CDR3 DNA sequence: TGTGCCAGCAGCATACTGGGACGGAATAATGAGCAGTTCTTC.

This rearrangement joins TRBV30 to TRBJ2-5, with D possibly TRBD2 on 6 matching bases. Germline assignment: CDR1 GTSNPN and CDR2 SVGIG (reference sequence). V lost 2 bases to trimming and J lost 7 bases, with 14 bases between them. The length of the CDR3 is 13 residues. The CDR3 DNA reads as TGTGCCTGGAGTAGGGGCGGGGAAGGGACCCAGTACTTC. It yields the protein CAWSRGGEGTQYF.

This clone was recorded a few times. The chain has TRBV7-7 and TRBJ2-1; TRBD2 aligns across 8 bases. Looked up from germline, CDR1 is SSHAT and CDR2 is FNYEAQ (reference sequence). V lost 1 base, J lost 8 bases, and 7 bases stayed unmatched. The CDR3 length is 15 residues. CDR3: CASSLDGGAADEQFF. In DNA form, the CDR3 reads TGTGCCAGCAGCTTAGACGGGGGGGCCGCGGATGAGCAGTTCTTC.

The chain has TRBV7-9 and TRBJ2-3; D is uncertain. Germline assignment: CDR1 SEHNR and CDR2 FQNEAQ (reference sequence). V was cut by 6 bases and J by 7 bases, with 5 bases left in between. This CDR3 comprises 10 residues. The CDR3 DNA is TGTGCCAGCAGATCTCATACGCAGTATTTT. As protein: CASRSHTQYF.

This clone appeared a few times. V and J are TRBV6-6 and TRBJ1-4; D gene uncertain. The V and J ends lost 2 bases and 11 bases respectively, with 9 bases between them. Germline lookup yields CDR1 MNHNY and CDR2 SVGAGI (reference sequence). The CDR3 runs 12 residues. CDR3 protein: CASSYQDLKLFF. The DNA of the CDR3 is TGTGCCAGCAGTTACCAGGACCTCAAACTGTTTTTT.

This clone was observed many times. The CDR3 DNA reads TGTGCCAGCAGCCCGGGCTCTCGCACAGATACGCAGTATTTT. Translated: CASSPGSRTDTQYF. The chain joins TRBV7-2 to TRBJ2-3; D ambiguous. In germline, CDR1 is SGHTA, CDR2 FQGNSA. The CDR3 consists of 14 residues. The germline V and J ends were trimmed by 5 bases and 1 base, with 10 bases remaining between them.

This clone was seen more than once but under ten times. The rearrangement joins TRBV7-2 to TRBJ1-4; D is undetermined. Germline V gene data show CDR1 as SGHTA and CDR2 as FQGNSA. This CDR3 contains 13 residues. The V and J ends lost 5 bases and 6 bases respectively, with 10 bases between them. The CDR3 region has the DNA TGTGCCAGCAGCGGCGGAAACCATGAAAAACTGTTTTTT. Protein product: CASSGGNHEKLFF.

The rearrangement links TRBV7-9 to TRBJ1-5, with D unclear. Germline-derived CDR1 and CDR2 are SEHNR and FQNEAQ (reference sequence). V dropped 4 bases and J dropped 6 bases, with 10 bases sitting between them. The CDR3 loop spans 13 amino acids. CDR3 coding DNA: TGTGCCAGCAGCTATGCAGCGGGTCAGCCCCAGCATTTT. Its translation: CASSYAAGQPQHF.

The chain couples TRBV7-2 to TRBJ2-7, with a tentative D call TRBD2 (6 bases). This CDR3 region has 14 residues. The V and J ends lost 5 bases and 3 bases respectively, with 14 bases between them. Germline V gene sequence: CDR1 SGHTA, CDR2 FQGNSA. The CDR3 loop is CASSADLTSYEQYF. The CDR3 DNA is TGTGCCAGCAGCGCCGACCTGACTAGCTACGAGCAGTACTTC.

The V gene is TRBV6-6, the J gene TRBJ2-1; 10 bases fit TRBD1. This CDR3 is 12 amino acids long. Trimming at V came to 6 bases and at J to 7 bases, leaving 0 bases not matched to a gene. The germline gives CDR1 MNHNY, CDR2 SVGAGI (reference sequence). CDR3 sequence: CASRGQGNEQFF. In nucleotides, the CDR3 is TGTGCCAGCAGGGGACAGGGGAATGAGCAGTTCTTC.

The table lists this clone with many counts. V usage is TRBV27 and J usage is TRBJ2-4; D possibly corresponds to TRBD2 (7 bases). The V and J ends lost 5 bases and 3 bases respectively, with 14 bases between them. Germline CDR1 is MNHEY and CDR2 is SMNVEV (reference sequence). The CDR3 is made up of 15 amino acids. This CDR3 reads CASSKGGALKNIQYF. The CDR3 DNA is TGTGCCAGCAGTAAAGGGGGGGCGCTCAAAAACATTCAGTACTTC.

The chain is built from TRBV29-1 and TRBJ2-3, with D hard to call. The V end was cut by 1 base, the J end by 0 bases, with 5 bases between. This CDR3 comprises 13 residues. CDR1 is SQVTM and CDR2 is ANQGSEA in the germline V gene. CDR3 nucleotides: TGCAGCGTTGAAGCGCCCAGCACAGATACGCAGTATTTT. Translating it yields CSVEAPSTDTQYF.

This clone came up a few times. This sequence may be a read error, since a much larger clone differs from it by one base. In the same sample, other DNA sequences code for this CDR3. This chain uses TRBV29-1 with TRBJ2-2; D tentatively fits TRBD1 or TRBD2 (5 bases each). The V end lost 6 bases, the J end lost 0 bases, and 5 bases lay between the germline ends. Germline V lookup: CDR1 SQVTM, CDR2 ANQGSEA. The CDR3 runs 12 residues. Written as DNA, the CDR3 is TGCAGCGTGGGACCGAACACCGGGGAGCTGTTTTTT. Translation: CSVGPNTGELFF.

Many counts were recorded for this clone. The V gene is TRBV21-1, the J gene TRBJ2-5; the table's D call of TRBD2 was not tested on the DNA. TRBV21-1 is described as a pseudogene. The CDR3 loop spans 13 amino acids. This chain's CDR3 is CASPSVSQETQYF. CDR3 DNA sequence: TGTGCCAGCCCAAGCGTCAGCCAAGAGACCCAGTACTTC.

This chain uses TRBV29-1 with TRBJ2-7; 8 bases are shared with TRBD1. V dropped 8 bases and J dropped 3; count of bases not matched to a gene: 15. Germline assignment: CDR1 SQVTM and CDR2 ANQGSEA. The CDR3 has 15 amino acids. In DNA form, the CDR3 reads TGCAGCATTCAGGGACAGGCCAGCGCACTCTACGAGCAGTACTTC. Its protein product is CSIQGQASALYEQYF.

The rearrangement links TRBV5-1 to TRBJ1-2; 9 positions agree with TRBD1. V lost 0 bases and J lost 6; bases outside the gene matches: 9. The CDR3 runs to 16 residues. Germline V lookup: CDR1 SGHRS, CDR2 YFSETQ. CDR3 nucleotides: TGCGCCAGCAGCTTGGGCCTGACGGGACAGGGTAATGGCTACACCTTC. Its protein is CASSLGLTGQGNGYTF.

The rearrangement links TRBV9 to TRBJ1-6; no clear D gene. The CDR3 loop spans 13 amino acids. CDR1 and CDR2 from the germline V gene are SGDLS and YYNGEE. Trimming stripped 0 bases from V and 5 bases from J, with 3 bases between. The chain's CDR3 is CASSVEHNSPLHF. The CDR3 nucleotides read TGTGCCAGCAGCGTAGAGCATAATTCACCCCTCCACTTT.

CDR3 DNA: TGTGCCAGCAGCTCCTCGACAAATCCGGGGGAGCTGTTTTTT. It codes for CASSSSTNPGELFF. The chain employs TRBV7-6 and TRBJ2-2, with unresolved D. Trimming shortened V by 4 bases and J by 8 bases, and 14 bases separated the two germline ends. The V gene's germline CDR1 is SGHVS and CDR2 FNYEAQ. CDR3 size: 14 residues.

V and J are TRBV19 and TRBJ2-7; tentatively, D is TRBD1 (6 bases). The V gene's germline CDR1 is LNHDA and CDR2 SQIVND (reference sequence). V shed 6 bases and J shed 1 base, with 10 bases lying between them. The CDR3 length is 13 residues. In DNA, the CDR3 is TGTGCCAGTAGAGACGGACAGTCCTACGAGCAGTACTTC. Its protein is CASRDGQSYEQYF.

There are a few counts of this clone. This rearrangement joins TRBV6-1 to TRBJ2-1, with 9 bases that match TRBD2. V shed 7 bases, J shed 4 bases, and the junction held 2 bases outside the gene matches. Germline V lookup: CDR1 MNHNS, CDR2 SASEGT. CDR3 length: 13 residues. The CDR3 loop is CASTLAGYNEQFF. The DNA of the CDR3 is TGTGCCAGCACGCTAGCGGGGTACAATGAGCAGTTCTTC.

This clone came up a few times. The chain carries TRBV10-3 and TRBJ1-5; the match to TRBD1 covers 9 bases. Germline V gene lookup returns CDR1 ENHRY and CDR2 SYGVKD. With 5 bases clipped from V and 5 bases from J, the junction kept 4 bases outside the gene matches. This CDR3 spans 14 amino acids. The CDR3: CAISTGGRDQPQHF. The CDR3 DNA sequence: TGTGCCATCAGTACAGGGGGCCGGGATCAGCCCCAGCATTTT.

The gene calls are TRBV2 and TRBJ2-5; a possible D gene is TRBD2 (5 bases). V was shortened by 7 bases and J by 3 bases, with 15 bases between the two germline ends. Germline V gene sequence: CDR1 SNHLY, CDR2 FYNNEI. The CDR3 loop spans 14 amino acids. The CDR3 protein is CASIVEGRKETQYF. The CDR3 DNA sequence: TGTGCCAGCATTGTTGAGGGTCGCAAAGAGACCCAGTACTTC. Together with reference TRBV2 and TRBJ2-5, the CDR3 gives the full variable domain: EPEVTQTPSHQVTQMGQEVILRCVPISNHLYFYWYRQILGQKVEFLVSFYNNEISEKSEIFDDQFSVERPDGSNFTLKIRSTKLEDSAMYFCASIVEGRKETQYFGPGTRLLVL.

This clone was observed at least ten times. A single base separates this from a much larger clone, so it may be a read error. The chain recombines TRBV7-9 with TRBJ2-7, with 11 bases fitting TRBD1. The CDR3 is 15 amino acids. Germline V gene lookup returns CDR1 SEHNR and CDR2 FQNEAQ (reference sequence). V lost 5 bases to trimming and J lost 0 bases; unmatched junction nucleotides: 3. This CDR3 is CASSPGTGGSYEQYF. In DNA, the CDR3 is TGTGCCAGCAGCCCCGGGACAGGGGGCTCCTACGAGCAGTACTTC. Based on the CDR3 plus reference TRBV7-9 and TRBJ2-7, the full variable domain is DTGVSQNPRHKITKRGQNVTFRCDPISEHNRLYWYRQTLGQGPEFLTYFQNEAQLEKSRLLSDRFSAERPKGSFSTLEIQRTEQGDSAMYLCASSPGTGGSYEQYFGPGTRLTVT.

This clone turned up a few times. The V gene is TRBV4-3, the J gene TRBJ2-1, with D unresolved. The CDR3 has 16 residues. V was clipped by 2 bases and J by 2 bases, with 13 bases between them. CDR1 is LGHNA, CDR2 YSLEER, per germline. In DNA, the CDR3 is TGCGCCAGCAGCCAAACTAACACCCCTACCTACAATGAGCAGTTCTTC. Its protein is CASSQTNTPTYNEQFF.

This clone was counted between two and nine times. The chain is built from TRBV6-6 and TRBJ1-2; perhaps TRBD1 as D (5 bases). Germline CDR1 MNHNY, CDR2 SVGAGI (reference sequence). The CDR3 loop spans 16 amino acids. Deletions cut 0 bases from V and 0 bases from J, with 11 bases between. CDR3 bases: TGTGCCAGCAGTTACTCCCAGGGAGGATCTAACTATGGCTACACCTTC. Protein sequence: CASSYSQGGSNYGYTF.

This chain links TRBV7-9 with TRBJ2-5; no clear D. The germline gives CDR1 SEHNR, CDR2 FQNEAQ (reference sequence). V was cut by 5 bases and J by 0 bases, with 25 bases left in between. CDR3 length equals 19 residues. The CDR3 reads CASSLSVDPNAFYQETQYF. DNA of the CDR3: TGTGCCAGCAGCCTATCCGTAGATCCAAACGCATTTTACCAAGAGACCCAGTACTTC.